This T cell receptor beta chain was captured by sequencing in a study of identical twins. TCRdb used MiXCR to reprocess the 5' RACE reads, holding one entry per CDR3 protein. Of a few hundred thousand distinct CDR3 sequences listed, more than 9% were seen once; the top ten hold 2.5% to 3%. These data were also filed under a second study, of yellow fever vaccine responses in identical twins.

The receptor was isolated from a woman under 30 in good health. What was sequenced was PBMCs.

In DNA form, the CDR3 reads TGTGCCAGCAGCCCCTCCGGGGTAGCGGGTTTCACAGATACGCAGTATTTT. It yields the protein CASSPSGVAGFTDTQYF. The chain links TRBV3-1 to TRBJ2-3, with 7 bases fitting TRBD2. This CDR3 is built from 17 residues. Trimming cost V 4 bases and J 2 bases; bases outside gene matches: 12. Germline CDR1 and CDR2: LGHDT and YNNKEL (reference sequence).